This entry is about one T cell receptor beta chain. 60 Vbeta and 13 Jbeta primers were used in PCR. TCRdb's table, derived via immunoSEQ multiplex PCR, lists solely in-frame clones and lacks some. The table shows approximately 110,000 clones, with 74% occurring only once. The germline V gene has CDR1 MNHEY and CDR2 SMNVEV (reference sequence). The CDR3 totals 14 residues. The V segment lost 7 bases and the J segment 4 bases; nucleotides outside the gene matches: 7. This sample was included in a study of cytomegalovirus exposure and HLA in healthy donors. Sample: PBMCs. The TCR sequence derives from a woman in her 50s in good health and CMV-seropositive. The chain has TRBV27 and TRBJ2-1; 7 nucleotides agree with TRBD2. The CDR3 region is CASTGGGGYNEQFF. CDR3 nucleotides: TGTGCCAGCACGGGTGGGGGGGGTTACAATGAGCAGTTCTTC.